The next 8 T cell receptor beta chains were all read from a single sample in a study of early T cells in non-severe SARS-CoV-2 infection. In TCRdb, the 5' RACE reads were re-called with MiXCR into one record per CDR3 protein. The sample records about 110,000 distinct CDR3 sequences, around 12% being singletons. The sample was whole blood, taken at baseline. The source is an adult who was a healthcare worker with PCR-confirmed SARS-CoV-2 infection or an uninfected control (not recorded which).

This clonotype appeared a few times. CDR3 amino acids: CASSYLRRGGNEQFF. In DNA, the CDR3 is TGTGCCAGCAGCTACTTAAGGAGGGGAGGTAATGAGCAGTTCTTC. V usage is TRBV7-9 and J usage is TRBJ2-1, with TRBD2 as a possible D gene (6 bases). CDR3 size: 15 residues. The V end was cut by 4 bases, the J end by 7 bases, with 17 bases between. From germline, CDR1 is SEHNR and CDR2 FQNEAQ (reference sequence).

There are many counts of this clonotype. The CDR3 spells CASSHRRLAGAETQYF. In nucleotides, the CDR3 is TGTGCCAGCAGCCATCGACGACTAGCGGGCGCGGAGACCCAGTACTTC. This sequence joins TRBV11-2 and TRBJ2-5; TRBD2 agrees at 10 bases. CDR1 is SGHAT, CDR2 FQNNGV, per germline. The J segment lost 5 bases and the V segment lost 5 bases, leaving 11 bases of the junction unmatched. This CDR3 spans 16 amino acids.

This clonotype was counted only a few times. The CDR3 coding sequence is TGTGCCAGCAGTTTAATAGTGAAGAGCGTTCAAAGGTCCTATGGCTACACCTTC. Encoded protein: CASSLIVKSVQRSYGYTF. The rearrangement links TRBV28 to TRBJ1-2, with no clear D. V was trimmed by 2 bases and J by 4 bases, leaving 23 bases between them. CDR3 length: 18 residues. Germline lookup yields CDR1 MDHEN and CDR2 SYDVKM.

There are a few counts of this clonotype. The V gene is TRBV12-3 or TRBV12-4, the J gene TRBJ2-1; 15 nucleotides align to TRBD2. CDR3 length: 16 residues. Losses at the gene ends were 4 bases for V and 6 bases for J; bases not matched to a gene: 4. The CDR3 loop reads CASSWTSGGAVNEQFF. The CDR3 DNA sequence: TGTGCCAGCAGTTGGACTAGCGGGGGGGCTGTCAATGAGCAGTTCTTC.

This clonotype was seen only a few times. The rearrangement links TRBV29-1 to TRBJ2-7; 8 nucleotides agree with TRBD1. This CDR3 is 13 amino acids long. From germline, CDR1 is SQVTM and CDR2 ANQGSEA. Unmatched junction bases numbered 5, after V lost 7 bases and J lost 0 bases. The CDR3 DNA sequence: TGCAGCGCTGGGACAGGTTACTCCTACGAGCAGTACTTC. This gives the protein CSAGTGYSYEQYF.

The chain combines TRBV19 with TRBJ2-1; 8 nucleotides match TRBD1. The CDR3 totals 16 residues. Trimming at V came to 4 bases and at J to 0 bases, leaving 5 bases not matched to a gene. Germline CDR1 is LNHDA and CDR2 is SQIVND (reference sequence). Here the CDR3 reads CASSSPGQASYNEQFF. In DNA form, the CDR3 reads TGTGCCAGTAGTAGCCCGGGACAGGCCTCCTACAATGAGCAGTTCTTC.

There are a few counts of this clonotype. The chain has TRBV6-2 or TRBV6-3 and TRBJ2-1, with a weak D call TRBD1 (5 bases). The germline gives CDR1 MNHEY, CDR2 SVGEGT. Deletions cut 2 bases from V and 7 bases from J, with 12 bases between. This CDR3 comprises 14 residues. CDR3 nucleotide sequence: TGTGCCAGCAGTTACCCGAAGGGGTTTAATGAGCAGTTCTTC. Its translation: CASSYPKGFNEQFF.

This clonotype was picked up a small number of times. The V call is TRBV11-1, the J call TRBJ1-1, with D hard to call. The germline gives CDR1 SGHAT, CDR2 FQDESV (reference sequence). This CDR3 has 14 residues. V was shortened by 5 bases and J by 3 bases, with 13 bases between the two germline ends. CDR3 loop: CASSPGRLYTEAFF. Written as DNA, the CDR3 is TGTGCCAGCAGCCCCGGGAGACTTTACACTGAAGCTTTCTTT.